This T cell receptor beta chain originates from a study of T cell repertoires in cytomegalovirus infection. About the research overall: Selection of CMV epitopes for the study included recently identified HLA-C-restricted and well-studied HLA-B-restricted ones. Both CMV infection and a matching HLA type were indicated by public TCR beta signatures.

Findings and limits, study-wide: Ex vivo, HLA-C-restricted CMV-specific TCR beta clonotypes prevailed over the rest of the response.

A word on this clonotype: Its antigen remains unidentified.

This CDR3 contains 15 residues. V was clipped by 1 base and J by 2 bases, with 11 bases between them. Germline loops: CDR1 SGHNT, CDR2 YYREEE (reference sequence). MiXCR, run by TCRdb on the reads, gives a single entry per CDR3 protein. The sample includes more than 300,000 distinct CDR3 sequences, about a third of them seen just once. The sequencing here drew on cultured PBMCs, taken from culture after CMV antigen stimulation. V usage is TRBV5-4 and J usage is TRBJ2-3; tentative D call: TRBD1 (5 bases). This receptor was obtained from a human donor in good health (CMV status not recorded). Some clones in this sample may be carry-over from other donors' samples. CDR3 DNA: TGTGCCAGCAGCTTGATAGGGGCACCCACAGATACGCAGTATTTT. Its translation is CASSLIGAPTDTQYF.